This is a list of T cell receptor beta chains from one sample in a study of CD8 T cells in ankylosing spondylitis. MiXCR was run by TCRdb on the 5' RACE reads, yielding one entry per CDR3 protein. The sample yields some 340,000 distinct CDR3 sequences, roughly 15% seen once. Sequenced input: blood, either unsorted or a sorted T cell fraction (not recorded which). All receptors derive from a male donor with ankylosing spondylitis or in good health (not recorded which). Both conserved end residues are part of each CDR3. The order of the fields is V gene, D gene, J gene, clone size, CDR3 protein, CDR3 DNA. D genes are given only for firm matches. Only part of the rows carry a size: once, few, many, or a class if the clone is expanded.

TRBV18	TRBD1	TRBJ2-3	-	CASSPWTGVTDTQYF	TGTGCCAGCTCACCATGGACAGGGGTCACAGATACGCAGTATTTT
TRBV19	TRBD1	TRBJ2-2	-	CASATGQVYTGELFF	TGTGCCAGTGCGACGGGACAGGTATACACCGGGGAGCTGTTTTTT
TRBV7-2	-	TRBJ2-1	few	CASSRFGSNNEQFF	TGTGCCAGCAGCCGCTTCGGGTCCAACAATGAGCAGTTCTTC
TRBV6-5	TRBD1	TRBJ1-4	-	CASSSPGQEGEKLFF	TGTGCCAGCAGTTCTCCGGGACAGGAAGGTGAAAAACTGTTTTTT
TRBV7-8	-	TRBJ1-2	few	CASSLGQLGGYTF	TGTGCCAGCAGCTTAGGACAGTTAGGGGGCTACACCTTC
TRBV20-1	-	TRBJ2-7	-	CSARGHIPYEQYF	TGCAGTGCTAGAGGACACATTCCCTACGAGCAGTACTTC
TRBV7-8	TRBD2	TRBJ2-3	few	CASSIVPGGRTDTQYF	TGTGCCAGCAGCATCGTCCCGGGGGGGCGAACAGATACGCAGTATTTT
TRBV5-1	TRBD2	TRBJ2-1	-	CASGLAGVNEQFF	TGCGCCAGCGGACTAGCGGGAGTGAATGAGCAGTTCTTC
TRBV11-3	TRBD1	TRBJ2-3	-	CASSLVGQGVYTQYF	TGTGCCAGCAGCTTAGTAGGACAGGGGGTATATACGCAGTATTTT
TRBV2	TRBD2	TRBJ2-5	-	CASKGLAEETQYF	TGTGCCAGCAAAGGACTAGCGGAAGAGACCCAGTACTTC
TRBV27	-	TRBJ1-2	few	CASVNYGYTF	TGTGCCAGCGTAAACTATGGCTACACCTTC
TRBV20-1	-	TRBJ1-1	few	CSANTQGPLNTEAFF	TGCAGTGCTAATACCCAGGGACCGTTGAACACTGAAGCTTTCTTT
TRBV3-1	-	TRBJ2-3	-	CASSQGPGPDTQYF	TGTGCCAGCAGCCAAGGTCCCGGACCAGATACGCAGTATTTT
TRBV12-3/TRBV12-4	-	TRBJ2-7	many	CASMLLRGEQYF	TGTGCCAGCATGCTCCTCAGGGGAGAGCAGTACTTC
TRBV15	-	TRBJ2-1	-	CATSRQGTRNEQFF	TGTGCCACCAGCAGACAGGGGACCAGGAATGAGCAGTTCTTC
TRBV10-3	-	TRBJ1-2	-	CAARTDSSYTF	TGTGCCGCGAGGACAGACTCGTCCTACACCTTC
TRBV6-5	-	TRBJ1-3	many	CASSYSIAGNTIYF	TGTGCCAGCAGTTACTCCATTGCTGGAAACACCATATATTTT
TRBV10-3	-	TRBJ2-7	-	CAISERQGPYEQYF	TGTGCCATCAGTGAGAGGCAGGGCCCCTACGAGCAGTACTTC
TRBV10-3	-	TRBJ2-3	-	CAISEVSRDADTQYF	TGTGCCATCAGTGAAGTCTCCCGGGACGCAGATACGCAGTATTTT